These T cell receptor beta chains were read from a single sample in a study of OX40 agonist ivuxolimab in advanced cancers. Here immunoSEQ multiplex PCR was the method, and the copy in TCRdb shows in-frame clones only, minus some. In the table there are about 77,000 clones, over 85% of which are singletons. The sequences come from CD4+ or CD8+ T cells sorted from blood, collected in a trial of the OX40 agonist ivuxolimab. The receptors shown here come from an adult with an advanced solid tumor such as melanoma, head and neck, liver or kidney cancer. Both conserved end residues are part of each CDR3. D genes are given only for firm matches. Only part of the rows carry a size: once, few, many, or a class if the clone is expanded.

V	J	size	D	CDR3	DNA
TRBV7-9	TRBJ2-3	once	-	CASRSKVTDTQYF	TGTGCCAGCAGATCGAAAGTCACAGATACGCAGTATTTT
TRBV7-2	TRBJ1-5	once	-	CASSLEFNQPQHF	TGTGCCAGCAGCTTAGAGTTCAATCAGCCCCAGCATTTT
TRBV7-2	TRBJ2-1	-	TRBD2	CASSLLLAGARSYNEQFF	TGTGCCAGCAGCTTATTACTAGCGGGGGCCCGCTCCTACAATGAGCAGTTCTTC
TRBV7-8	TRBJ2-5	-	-	CASSIVGLETQYF	TGTGCCAGCAGCATCGTTGGGCTTGAGACCCAGTACTTC
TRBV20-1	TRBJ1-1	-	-	CSARGNTEAFF	TGCAGTGCTCGCGGGAACACTGAAGCTTTCTTT
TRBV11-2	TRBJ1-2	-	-	CASSATGGDYGYTF	TGTGCCAGCAGCGCGACAGGAGGTGACTATGGCTACACCTTC
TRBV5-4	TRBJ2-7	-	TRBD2	CASSSPRSGSGSYEQYF	TGTGCCAGCAGCTCACCTCGCTCGGGTAGCGGGAGCTACGAGCAGTACTTC
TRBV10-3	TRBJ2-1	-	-	CAIRQRAENEQFF	TGTGCCATCCGACAGCGGGCTGAAAATGAGCAGTTCTTC
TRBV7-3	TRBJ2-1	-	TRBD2	CASSFWTSDHNEQFF	TGTGCCAGCAGCTTCTGGACTAGCGACCACAATGAGCAGTTCTTC
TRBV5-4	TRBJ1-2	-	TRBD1	CASSLPPYSGGNYGYTF	TGTGCCAGCAGCTTGCCCCCGTACTCAGGGGGAAACTATGGCTACACCTTC
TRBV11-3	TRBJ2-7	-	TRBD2	CASSLRRRTSGSYEQYF	TGTGCCAGCAGCTTAAGGCGGAGGACTAGCGGATCCTACGAGCAGTACTTC
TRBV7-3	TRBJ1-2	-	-	CASSLGPNYGYTF	TGTGCCAGCAGCTTAGGGCCGAACTATGGCTACACCTTC
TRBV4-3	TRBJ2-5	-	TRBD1	CASSQGDRGETQYF	TGCGCCAGCAGCCAAGGGGACAGGGGGGAGACCCAGTACTTC
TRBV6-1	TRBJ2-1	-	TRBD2	CASSGGLGGLGLNEQFF	TGTGCCAGCAGTGGGGGACTGGGGGGACTAGGACTCAATGAGCAGTTCTTC
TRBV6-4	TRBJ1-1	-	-	CASSTELNTEAFF	TGTGCCAGCAGTACTGAACTTAACACTGAAGCTTTCTTT
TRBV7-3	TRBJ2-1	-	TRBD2	CASSRIAGGSNEQFF	TGTGCCAGCAGCCGAATAGCGGGGGGGAGCAATGAGCAGTTCTTC
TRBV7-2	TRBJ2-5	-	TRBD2	CASSLMNRLAGETQYF	TGTGCCAGCAGCTTAATGAATCGACTAGCGGGAGAGACCCAGTACTTC
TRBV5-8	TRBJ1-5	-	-	CASSLALGNQPQHF	TGTGCCAGCAGCTTGGCATTGGGCAATCAGCCCCAGCATTTT
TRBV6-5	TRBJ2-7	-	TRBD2	CASSYSRLAYSGEQYF	TGTGCCAGCAGTTACTCCCGACTAGCTTACTCGGGCGAGCAGTACTTC
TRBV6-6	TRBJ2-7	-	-	CASSYSLDRTYEQYF	TGTGCCAGCAGTTACTCGCTTGACAGAACCTACGAGCAGTACTTC
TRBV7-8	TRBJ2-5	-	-	CASSSNRVQETQYF	TGTGCCAGCAGCTCAAACAGGGTCCAAGAGACCCAGTACTTC
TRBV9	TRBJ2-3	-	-	CASSAQVGQDTQYF	TGTGCCAGCAGCGCTCAGGTAGGCCAAGATACGCAGTATTTT
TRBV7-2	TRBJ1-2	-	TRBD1	CASSTGTGHYGYTF	TGTGCCAGCAGCACCGGGACAGGGCACTATGGCTACACCTTC
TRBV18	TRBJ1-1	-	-	CASSPPVRGDAFF	TGTGCCAGCTCACCACCTGTCCGCGGGGACGCTTTCTTT
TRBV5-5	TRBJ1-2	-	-	CASSLAVGNYGYTF	TGTGCCAGCAGCTTGGCGGTGGGGAACTATGGCTACACCTTC
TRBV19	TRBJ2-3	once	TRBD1	CASSNRDRGDTQYF	TGTGCCAGTAGTAACCGGGACAGAGGAGATACGCAGTATTTT
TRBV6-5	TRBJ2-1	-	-	CASRYRSSYNEQFF	TGTGCCAGCAGATACAGGAGCTCCTACAATGAGCAGTTCTTC
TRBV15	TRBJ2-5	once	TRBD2	CATSRGSSSSGNVKTQYF	TGTGCCACCAGCAGAGGGAGTAGTTCTAGCGGGAACGTAAAGACCCAGTACTTC
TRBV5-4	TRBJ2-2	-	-	CASSLEGWSTGELFF	TGTGCCAGCAGCTTGGAGGGGTGGAGCACCGGGGAGCTGTTTTTT
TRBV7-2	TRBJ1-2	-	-	CASSLGQGYGYTF	TGTGCCAGCAGCTTAGGGCAGGGGTATGGCTACACCTTC
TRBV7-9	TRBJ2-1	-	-	CASSLGSSYNEQFF	TGTGCCAGCAGCTTAGGAAGCTCCTACAATGAGCAGTTCTTC
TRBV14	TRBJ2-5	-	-	CASSQLGADSQETQYF	TGTGCCAGCAGCCAATTGGGGGCAGACTCTCAAGAGACCCAGTACTTC
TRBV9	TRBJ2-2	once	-	CASSVGQKNTGELFF	TGTGCCAGCAGCGTAGGCCAGAAGAACACCGGGGAGCTGTTTTTT
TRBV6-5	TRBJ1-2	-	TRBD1	CASSYSLGTVRYGYTF	TGTGCCAGCAGCTACTCCCTTGGGACAGTGCGCTATGGCTACACCTTC
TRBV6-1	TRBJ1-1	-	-	CASSRKQDEAFF	TGTGCCAGCAGTCGCAAACAGGATGAAGCCTTCTTT
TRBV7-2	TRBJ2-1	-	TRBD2	CASSLAEGAGRSYNEQFF	TGTGCCAGCAGCTTAGCGGAGGGAGCGGGACGCTCCTACAATGAGCAGTTCTTC
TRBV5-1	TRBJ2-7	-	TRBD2	CASSSPGLAIYEQYF	TGCGCCAGCAGCTCCCCGGGACTAGCCATCTACGAGCAGTACTTC
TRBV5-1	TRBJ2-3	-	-	CASSLEGGAATDTQYF	TGCGCCAGCAGCTTGGAGGGGGGAGCGGCCACAGATACGCAGTATTTT
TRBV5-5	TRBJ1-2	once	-	CASVPGPGNYGYTF	TGTGCCAGCGTACCGGGCCCGGGGAACTATGGCTACACCTTC
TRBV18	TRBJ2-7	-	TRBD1	CASSGQGSYEQYF	TGTGCCAGCTCGGGACAGGGGTCCTACGAGCAGTACTTC
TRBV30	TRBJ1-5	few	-	CAWSPSGNQPQHF	TGTGCCTGGAGTCCTTCGGGGAATCAGCCCCAGCATTTT
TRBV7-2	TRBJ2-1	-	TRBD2	CASSTRTSGRGDEQFF	TGTGCCAGCAGCACCCGGACTAGCGGGAGGGGCGATGAGCAGTTCTTC
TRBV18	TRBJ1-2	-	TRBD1	CASSGTGRLVNYGYTF	TGTGCCAGCTCCGGGACAGGGAGACTTGTCAACTATGGCTACACCTTC
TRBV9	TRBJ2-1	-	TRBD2	CASSVGEGLAVYNEQFF	TGTGCCAGCAGCGTAGGAGAGGGACTAGCGGTCTACAATGAGCAGTTCTTC
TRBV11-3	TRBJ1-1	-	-	CASSLTGQRAFF	TGTGCCAGCAGCTTAACAGGACAGAGGGCTTTCTTT
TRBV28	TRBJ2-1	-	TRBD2	CASSYSSGRAVNEQFF	TGTGCCAGCAGTTACTCTAGCGGGAGGGCCGTAAATGAGCAGTTCTTC